Presented here are 13 T cell receptor beta chains from one specimen sequenced in a study of post-analysis software for immune sequencing data. Study-wide points: In patients, 4 to 6 TRBV segments were more frequent than in controls, with TRBV5-6, TRBV5-1 and TRBV20-1 among them.

Prepared TCR beta cDNA libraries contained unique molecular identifiers. MiXCR was run by TCRdb on the PCR reads, yielding one entry per CDR3 protein. The table lists 650,000 to 850,000 distinct CDR3 sequences, about half of them singletons. Which antigens these TCRs recognize remains unknown. Material for sequencing was blood. The receptor set was obtained from a girl between 10 and 17 years old with multiple sclerosis.

V usage is TRBV4-3 and J usage is TRBJ2-3; a possible D gene is TRBD1 (6 bases). Germline assignment: CDR1 LGHNA and CDR2 YSLEER. The CDR3 runs to 15 residues. V lost 2 bases and J lost 9, with 18 bases in between. The CDR3 spells CASSQSQGPSQTQYF. Here the CDR3 DNA reads TGCGCCAGCAGCCAATCTCAGGGGCCTTCCCAGACGCAGTATTTT.

A word on this clonotype: Just one base apart from a much larger clone, this may be a read error. The chain employs TRBV20-1 and TRBJ2-1; possibly TRBD2 for D (6 bases). CDR3 length equals 15 residues. In germline, CDR1 is DFQATT, CDR2 SNEGSKA (reference sequence). CDR3 loop: CGARDPSGSGRMQFF. In nucleotides, the CDR3 is TGCGGTGCTAGAGATCCCAGCGGGTCGGGAAGGATGCAGTTCTTC.

The chain combines TRBV4-3 with TRBJ2-4; 7 bases match TRBD1. Judging by the DNA end, TRBJ2-7 fits better; the J call may be wrong. Germline V CDR1 and CDR2: LGHNA, YSLEER. The length of the CDR3 is 16 residues. CDR3 loop: CASSQDSTGPGYEQYF. The CDR3 bases are TGCGCCAGCAGCCAAGATTCGACAGGGCCGGGATACGAGCAGTACTTC.

V gene TRBV19 combines with J gene TRBJ2-1, with 10 bases aligning to TRBD2. Unmatched junction bases numbered 4, after V lost 2 bases and J lost 3 bases. Per germline, CDR1 LNHDA and CDR2 SQIVND (reference sequence). The CDR3 totals 16 residues. The CDR3 nucleotides read TGTGCCAGTAGTATACTAGCGGGGGACTTCTACAATGAGCAGTTCTTC. This translates into CASSILAGDFYNEQFF.

This chain uses TRBV24-1 with TRBJ2-1; TRBD2 agrees at 11 bases. CDR1 is KGHDR, CDR2 SFDVKD, per germline. There are 16 residues in the CDR3. Unmatched junction bases numbered 4, after V lost 4 bases and J lost 3 bases. The CDR3 reads CATSESGTSGYNEQFF. CDR3 sequence (DNA): TGTGCCACCAGTGAGTCCGGGACTAGCGGCTACAATGAGCAGTTCTTC.

This clonotype has just a few counts. The rearrangement uses TRBV20-1 and TRBJ2-1; a possible D gene is TRBD2 (6 bases). Germline assignment: CDR1 DFQATT and CDR2 SNEGSKA (reference sequence). This CDR3 comprises 11 residues. Deletions cut 5 bases from V and 13 bases from J, with 15 bases between. The CDR3 spells CSAPGDPLQFF. The CDR3 region has the DNA TGCAGTGCTCCGGGGGACCCCCTTCAGTTCTTC.

CDR3 residues: CASSPWRGDTEQYF. As DNA, the CDR3 is TGTGCCAGCAGCCCGTGGCGGGGAGATACGGAGCAGTACTTC. The chain links TRBV7-2 to TRBJ2-4, with D perhaps matching TRBD2 (6 bases). The V gene lost 5 bases and the J gene lost 13 bases, with 21 bases spanning the gap. This CDR3 spans 14 amino acids. Per germline, CDR1 SGHTA and CDR2 FQGNSA.

The V call is TRBV20-1, the J call TRBJ1-2; 7 positions agree with TRBD1. From germline, CDR1 is DFQATT and CDR2 SNEGSKA (reference sequence). The CDR3 contains 13 residues. J gave up 3 bases and V 6 bases, and 7 bases lay outside the gene matches. CDR3 loop: CSAQTGQDYGYTF. The DNA for the CDR3 is TGCAGTGCCCAAACTGGACAGGACTATGGCTACACCTTC.

The V and J genes are TRBV29-1 and TRBJ2-7; TRBD1 might be the D (5 bases). From germline, CDR1 is SQVTM and CDR2 ANQGSEA. This CDR3 region has 11 residues. The V end was cut by 3 bases, the J end by 3 bases, with 6 bases between. As DNA, the CDR3 is TGCAGCGTTGAGACAGACTACGAGCAGTACTTC. It specifies CSVETDYEQYF.

This clonotype showed up just a few times. The chain recombines TRBV5-5 with TRBJ2-1; TRBD2 matches 8 bases. CDR3 length: 14 residues. Trimming removed 1 base from V and 8 bases from J; junction bases left unmatched: 5. Germline CDR1 is SGHKS and CDR2 is YYEKEE (reference sequence). The CDR3 DNA is TGTGCCAGCAGCTTGAAAGCGGGAGTCCATGAGCAGTTCTTC. It is translated as CASSLKAGVHEQFF.

V gene TRBV7-3 combines with J gene TRBJ1-1; D not certain. Germline V gives CDR1 SGHTA, CDR2 FQGTGA. The V and J ends lost 5 bases and 4 bases respectively, with 11 bases between them. This CDR3 has 13 residues. In DNA, the CDR3 is TGTGCCAGCAGCCCCTCGGTGAGCACTGAAGCTTTCTTT. Its translation: CASSPSVSTEAFF. Together with reference TRBV7-3 and TRBJ1-1, the CDR3 gives the full variable domain: GAGVSQTPSNKVTEKGKYVELRCDPISGHTALYWYRQSLGQGPEFLIYFQGTGAADDSGLPNDRFFAVRPEGSVSTLKIQRTERGDSAVYLCASSPSVSTEAFFGQGTRLTVV.

This chain joins TRBV12-3 or TRBV12-4 and TRBJ2-3; 9 bases are shared with TRBD1. V was pared by 5 bases and J by 8 bases, with 14 bases of the junction left unmatched. There are 16 residues in the CDR3. CDR3 region: CASSPRPGQGWGTQYF. The CDR3 DNA reads as TGTGCCAGCAGTCCACGTCCGGGACAGGGTTGGGGTACGCAGTATTTT.

This clonotype was seen a single time. One end of the junction fails to match germline, which may point to a read error. V gene TRBV7-3 combines with J gene TRBJ2-3; 9 bases are a match to TRBD2. The CDR3 has 16 amino acids. Per the germline V gene, CDR1 is SGHTA and CDR2 is FQGTGA. The CDR3 DNA is TGTGCCAGCAGCCTAACGGCTAGCGGGGGCACAGATACGCAGTATTTT. Its translation: CASSLTASGGTDTQYF.